This TCR beta chain was recovered during a study of tumor-infiltrating lymphocytes in primary liver carcinoma. Starting material for RNA and DNA co-extraction consisted of about 17-32 mg of unsorted bulk tissue. Starting from around 0.45 ug of total RNA, TCR beta cDNA was produced with a primer in the constant region. Employing slightly modified ARM-PCR, three nested multiplex PCR rounds were run, and these gave rise to the TCR beta libraries. The first two PCR rounds used TRBV1-TRBV30 primers with a Cbeta primer, around 10 cycles each. Using its own MiXCR run on the multiplex PCR reads, TCRdb lists one record per CDR3 protein. The table records about 190,000 distinct CDR3 sequences, around four fifths of them present only once. V was trimmed by 6 bases and J by 8 bases, leaving 21 bases between them. The length of the CDR3 is 15 residues. Germline lookup yields CDR1 SGHDT and CDR2 YYEEEE.

This clonotype was obtained from a man in his forties with primary liver carcinoma and hepatitis B virus infection. V usage is TRBV5-6 and J usage is TRBJ1-5, with a weak D call TRBD1 (6 bases). The sample consisted of tumor tissue from primary liver carcinoma. The CDR3 DNA reads as TGTGCCAGCAACATCTTGGGCAGGGGCGATGAGCCCCAGCATTTT. Its translation is CASNILGRGDEPQHF.